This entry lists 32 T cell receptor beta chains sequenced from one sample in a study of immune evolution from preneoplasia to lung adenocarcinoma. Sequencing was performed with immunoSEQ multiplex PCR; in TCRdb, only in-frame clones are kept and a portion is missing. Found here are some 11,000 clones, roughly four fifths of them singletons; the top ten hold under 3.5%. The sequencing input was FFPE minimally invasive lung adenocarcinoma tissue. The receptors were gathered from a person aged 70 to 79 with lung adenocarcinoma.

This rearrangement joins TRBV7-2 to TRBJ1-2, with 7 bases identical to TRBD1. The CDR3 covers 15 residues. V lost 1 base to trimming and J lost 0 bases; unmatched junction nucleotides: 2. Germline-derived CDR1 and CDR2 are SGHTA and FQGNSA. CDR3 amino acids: CASSLVTGANYGYTF. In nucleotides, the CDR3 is TGTGCCAGCAGCTTAGTAACAGGGGCTAACTATGGCTACACCTTC.

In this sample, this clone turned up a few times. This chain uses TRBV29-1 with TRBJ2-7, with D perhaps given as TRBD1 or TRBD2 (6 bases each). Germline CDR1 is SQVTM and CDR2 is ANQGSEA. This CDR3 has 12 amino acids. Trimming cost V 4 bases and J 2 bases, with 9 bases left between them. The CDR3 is CSVAGEAYEQYF. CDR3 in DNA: TGCAGCGTTGCAGGGGAGGCCTACGAGCAGTACTTC.

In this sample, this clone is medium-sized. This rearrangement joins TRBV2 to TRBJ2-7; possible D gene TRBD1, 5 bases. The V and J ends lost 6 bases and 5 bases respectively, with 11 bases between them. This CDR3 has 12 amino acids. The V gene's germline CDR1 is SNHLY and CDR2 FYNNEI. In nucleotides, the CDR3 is TGTGCCAGCAGGACAGCATCCCACGAGCAGTACTTC. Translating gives CASRTASHEQYF. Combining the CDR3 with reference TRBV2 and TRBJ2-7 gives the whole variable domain EPEVTQTPSHQVTQMGQEVILRCVPISNHLYFYWYRQILGQKVEFLVSFYNNEISEKSEIFDDQFSVERPDGSNFTLKIRSTKLEDSAMYFCASRTASHEQYFGPGTRLTVT.

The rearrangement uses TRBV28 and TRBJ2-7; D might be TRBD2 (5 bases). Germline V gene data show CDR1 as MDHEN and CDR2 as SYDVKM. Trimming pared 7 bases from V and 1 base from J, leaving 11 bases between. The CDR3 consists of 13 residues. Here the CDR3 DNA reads TGTGCCAGCACCCGCGGGCGGTCCTACGAGCAGTACTTC. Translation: CASTRGRSYEQYF.

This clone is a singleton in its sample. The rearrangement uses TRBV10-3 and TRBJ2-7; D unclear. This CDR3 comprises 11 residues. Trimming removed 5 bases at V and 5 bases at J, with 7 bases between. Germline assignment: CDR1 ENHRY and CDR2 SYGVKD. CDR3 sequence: CAISNSDEQYF. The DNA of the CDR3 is TGTGCCATCAGTAACAGTGACGAGCAGTACTTC.

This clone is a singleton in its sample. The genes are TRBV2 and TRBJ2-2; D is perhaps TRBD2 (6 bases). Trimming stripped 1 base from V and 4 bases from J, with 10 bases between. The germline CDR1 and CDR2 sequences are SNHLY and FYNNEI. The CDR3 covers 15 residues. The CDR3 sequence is CASSEEGTATGELFF. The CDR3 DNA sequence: TGTGCCAGCAGTGAAGAGGGGACTGCCACCGGGGAGCTGTTTTTT.

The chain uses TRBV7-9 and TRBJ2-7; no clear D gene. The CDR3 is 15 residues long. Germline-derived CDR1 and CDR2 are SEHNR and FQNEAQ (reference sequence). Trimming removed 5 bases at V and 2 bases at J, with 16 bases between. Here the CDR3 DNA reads TGTGCCAGCAGCCAAGACTGGGGTATCCCCTACGAGCAGTACTTC. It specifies CASSQDWGIPYEQYF. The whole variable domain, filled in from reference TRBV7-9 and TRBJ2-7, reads DTGVSQNPRHKITKRGQNVTFRCDPISEHNRLYWYRQTLGQGPEFLTYFQNEAQLEKSRLLSDRFSAERPKGSFSTLEIQRTEQGDSAMYLCASSQDWGIPYEQYFGPGTRLTVT.

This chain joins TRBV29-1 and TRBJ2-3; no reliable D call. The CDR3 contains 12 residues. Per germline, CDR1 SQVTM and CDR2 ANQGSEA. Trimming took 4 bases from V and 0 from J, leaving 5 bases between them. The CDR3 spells CSVGASTDTQYF. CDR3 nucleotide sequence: TGCAGCGTTGGGGCTAGCACAGATACGCAGTATTTT.

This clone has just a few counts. The CDR3 region is CAIREPGQGIGEQYF. The CDR3 DNA sequence: TGTGCCATCAGGGAACCGGGACAGGGGATTGGGGAGCAGTACTTC. The rearrangement links TRBV10-3 to TRBJ2-7; 10 positions agree with TRBD1. The ends lost 6 bases at V and 7 bases at J; junction bases unmatched: 12. Germline CDR1 is ENHRY and CDR2 is SYGVKD. CDR3 length: 15 residues.

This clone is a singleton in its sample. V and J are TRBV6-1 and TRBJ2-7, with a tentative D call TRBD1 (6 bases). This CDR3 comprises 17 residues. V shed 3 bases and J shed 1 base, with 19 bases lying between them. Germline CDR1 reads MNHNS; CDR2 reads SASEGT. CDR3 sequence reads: CASSDIKGQRTSYEQYF. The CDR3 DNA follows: TGTGCCAGCAGTGATATTAAAGGACAGAGGACGTCCTACGAGCAGTACTTC.

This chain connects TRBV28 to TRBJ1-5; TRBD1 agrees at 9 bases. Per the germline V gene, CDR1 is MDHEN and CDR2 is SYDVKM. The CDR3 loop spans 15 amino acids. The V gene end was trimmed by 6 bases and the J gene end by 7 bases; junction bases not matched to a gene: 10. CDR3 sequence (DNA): TGTGCCAGCAGCGCCGGGACAGGGTTAGGACAGCCCCAGCATTTT. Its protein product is CASSAGTGLGQPQHF.

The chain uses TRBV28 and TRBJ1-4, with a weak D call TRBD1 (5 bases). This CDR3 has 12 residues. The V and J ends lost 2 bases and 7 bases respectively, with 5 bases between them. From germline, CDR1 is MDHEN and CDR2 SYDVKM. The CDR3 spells CASSLRGEKLFF. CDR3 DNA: TGTGCCAGCAGTTTAAGGGGTGAAAAACTGTTTTTT.

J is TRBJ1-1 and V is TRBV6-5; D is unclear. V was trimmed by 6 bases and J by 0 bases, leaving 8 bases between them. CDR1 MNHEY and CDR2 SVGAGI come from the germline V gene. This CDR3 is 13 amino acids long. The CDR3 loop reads CASRAVMNTEAFF. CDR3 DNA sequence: TGTGCCAGCAGGGCAGTGATGAACACTGAAGCTTTCTTT.

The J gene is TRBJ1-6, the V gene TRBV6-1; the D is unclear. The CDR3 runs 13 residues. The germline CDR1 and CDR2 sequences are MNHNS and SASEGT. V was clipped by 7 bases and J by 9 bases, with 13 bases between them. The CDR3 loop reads CASTQMGISPLHF. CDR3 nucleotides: TGTGCCAGCACCCAAATGGGGATTTCACCCCTCCACTTT.

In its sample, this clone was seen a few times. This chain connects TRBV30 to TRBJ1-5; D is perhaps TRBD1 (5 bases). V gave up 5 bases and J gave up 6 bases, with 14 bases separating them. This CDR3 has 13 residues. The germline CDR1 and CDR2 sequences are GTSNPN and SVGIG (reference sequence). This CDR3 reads CAWAGGDAQPQHF. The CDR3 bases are TGTGCCTGGGCCGGAGGGGATGCTCAGCCCCAGCATTTT.

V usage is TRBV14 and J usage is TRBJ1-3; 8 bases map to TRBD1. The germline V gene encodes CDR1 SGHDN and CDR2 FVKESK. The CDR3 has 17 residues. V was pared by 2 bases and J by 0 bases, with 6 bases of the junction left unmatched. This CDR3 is CASSQRTGKSSGNTIYF. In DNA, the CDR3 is TGTGCCAGCAGCCAAAGGACAGGGAAGAGCTCTGGAAACACCATATATTTT.

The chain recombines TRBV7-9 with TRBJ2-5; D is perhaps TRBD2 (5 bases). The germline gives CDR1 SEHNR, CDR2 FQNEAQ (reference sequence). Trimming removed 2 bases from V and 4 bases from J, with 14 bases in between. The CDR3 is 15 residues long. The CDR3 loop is CASSLSSFEGETQYF. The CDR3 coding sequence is TGTGCCAGCAGCTTATCGAGTTTCGAGGGAGAGACCCAGTACTTC.

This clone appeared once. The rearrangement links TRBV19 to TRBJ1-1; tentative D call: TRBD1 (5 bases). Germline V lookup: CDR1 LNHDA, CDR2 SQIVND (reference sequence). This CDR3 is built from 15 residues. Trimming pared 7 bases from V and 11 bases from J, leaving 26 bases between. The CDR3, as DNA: TGTGCCAGTACCCCCCCCCAGGGCCGGGTTGTTTCGGCTTTCTTT. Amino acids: CASTPPQGRVVSAFF. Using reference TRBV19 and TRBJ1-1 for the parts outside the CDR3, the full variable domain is DGGITQSPKYLFRKEGQNVTLSCEQNLNHDAMYWYRQDPGQGLRLIYYSQIVNDFQKGDIAEGYSVSREKKESFPLTVTSAQKNPTAFYLCASTPPQGRVVSAFFGQGTRLTVV.

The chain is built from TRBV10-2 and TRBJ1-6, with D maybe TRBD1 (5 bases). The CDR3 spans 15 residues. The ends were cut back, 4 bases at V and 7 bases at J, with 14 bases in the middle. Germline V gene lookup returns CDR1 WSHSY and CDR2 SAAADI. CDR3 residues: CASSVTIGANSPLHF. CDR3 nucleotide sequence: TGCGCCAGCAGTGTGACGATAGGGGCCAATTCACCCCTCCACTTT.

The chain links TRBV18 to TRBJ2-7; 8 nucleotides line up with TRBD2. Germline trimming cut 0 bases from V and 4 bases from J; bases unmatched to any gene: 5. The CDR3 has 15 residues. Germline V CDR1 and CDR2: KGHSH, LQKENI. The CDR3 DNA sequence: TGTGCCAGCTCACCACCGATTAGCGGGATTTACGAGCAGTACTTC. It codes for CASSPPISGIYEQYF.

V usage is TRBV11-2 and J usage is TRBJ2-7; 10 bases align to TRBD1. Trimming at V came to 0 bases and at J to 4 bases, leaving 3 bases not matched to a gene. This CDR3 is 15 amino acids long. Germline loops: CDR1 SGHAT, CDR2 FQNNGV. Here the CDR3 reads CASSLEGQGRYEQYF. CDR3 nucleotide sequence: TGTGCCAGCAGCTTAGAGGGACAGGGGAGGTACGAGCAGTACTTC.

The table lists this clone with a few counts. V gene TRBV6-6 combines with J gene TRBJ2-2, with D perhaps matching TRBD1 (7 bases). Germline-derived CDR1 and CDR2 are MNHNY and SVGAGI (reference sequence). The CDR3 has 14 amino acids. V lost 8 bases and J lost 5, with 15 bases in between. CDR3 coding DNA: TGTGCCAGCCAGGGGGGATTGGGGACCGGGGAGCTGTTTTTT. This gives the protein CASQGGLGTGELFF.

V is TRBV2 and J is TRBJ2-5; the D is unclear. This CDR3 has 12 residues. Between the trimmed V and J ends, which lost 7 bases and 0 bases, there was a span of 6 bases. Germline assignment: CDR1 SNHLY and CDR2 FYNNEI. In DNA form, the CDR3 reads TGTGCCAGCAACACGGACCAAGAGACCCAGTACTTC. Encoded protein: CASNTDQETQYF.

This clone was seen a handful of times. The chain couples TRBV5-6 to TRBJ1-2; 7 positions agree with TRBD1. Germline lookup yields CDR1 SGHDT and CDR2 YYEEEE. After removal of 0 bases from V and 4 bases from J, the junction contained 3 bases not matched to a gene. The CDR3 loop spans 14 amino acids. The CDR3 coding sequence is TGTGCCAGCAGCTTGGGACAGGGTGTCTATGGCTACACCTTC. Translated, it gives CASSLGQGVYGYTF.

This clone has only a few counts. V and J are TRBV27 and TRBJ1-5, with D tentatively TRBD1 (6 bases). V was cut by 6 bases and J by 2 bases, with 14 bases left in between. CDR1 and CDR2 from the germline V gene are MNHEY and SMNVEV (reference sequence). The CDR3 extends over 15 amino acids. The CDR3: CASSLGGGGNQPQHF. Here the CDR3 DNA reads TGTGCCAGCAGCCTAGGGGGGGGAGGCAATCAGCCCCAGCATTTT.

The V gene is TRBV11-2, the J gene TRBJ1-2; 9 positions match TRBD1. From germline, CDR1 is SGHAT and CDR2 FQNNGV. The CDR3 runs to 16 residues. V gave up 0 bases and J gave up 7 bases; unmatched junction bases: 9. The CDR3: CASSLELGTGFSGYTF. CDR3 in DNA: TGTGCCAGCAGCTTAGAATTGGGGACAGGGTTTAGTGGCTACACCTTC.

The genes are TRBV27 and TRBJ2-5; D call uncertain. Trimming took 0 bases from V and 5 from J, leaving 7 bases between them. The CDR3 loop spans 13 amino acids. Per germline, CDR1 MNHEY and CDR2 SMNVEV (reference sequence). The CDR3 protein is CASSLSILETQYF. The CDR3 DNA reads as TGTGCCAGCAGTTTATCTATTTTGGAGACCCAGTACTTC.

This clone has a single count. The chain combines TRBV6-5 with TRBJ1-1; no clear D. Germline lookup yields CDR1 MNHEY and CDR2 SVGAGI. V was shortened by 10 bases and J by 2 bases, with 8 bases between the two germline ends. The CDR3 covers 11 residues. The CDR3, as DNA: TGTGCCACCGGACCTAACACTGAAGCTTTCTTT. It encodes CATGPNTEAFF.

CDR3 DNA: TGTGCCAGCAGCGTCAACGACAGGGTGGTGGCTGGCTACACCTTC. This translates into CASSVNDRVVAGYTF. The J gene is TRBJ1-2, the V gene TRBV7-9, with 7 bases identical to TRBD1. V was pared by 5 bases and J by 7 bases, with 13 bases of the junction left unmatched. This CDR3 has 15 residues. Germline loops: CDR1 SEHNR, CDR2 FQNEAQ (reference sequence).

CDR3 sequence reads: CASSPDSYNEQFF. The CDR3 coding sequence is TGTGCCAGCAGCCCAGACAGTTACAATGAGCAGTTCTTC. The genes are TRBV11-3 and TRBJ2-1; a possible D gene is TRBD1 (5 bases). This CDR3 spans 13 amino acids. V lost 5 bases and J 4 bases, leaving 9 bases between the germline ends. Germline V gene data show CDR1 as SGHNT and CDR2 as YENEEA.

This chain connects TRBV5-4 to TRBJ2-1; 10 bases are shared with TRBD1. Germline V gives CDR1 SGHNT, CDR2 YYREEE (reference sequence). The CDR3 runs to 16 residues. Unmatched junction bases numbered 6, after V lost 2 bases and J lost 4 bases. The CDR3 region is CASSLRQGASYNEQFF. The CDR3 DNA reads TGTGCCAGCAGCTTACGACAGGGGGCATCTTACAATGAGCAGTTCTTC.

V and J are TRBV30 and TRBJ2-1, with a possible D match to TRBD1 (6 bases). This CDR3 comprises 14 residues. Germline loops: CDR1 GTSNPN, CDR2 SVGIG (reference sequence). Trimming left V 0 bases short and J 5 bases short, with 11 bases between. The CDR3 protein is CAWSVGGSNNEQFF. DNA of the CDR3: TGTGCCTGGAGTGTAGGGGGTTCTAACAATGAGCAGTTCTTC.